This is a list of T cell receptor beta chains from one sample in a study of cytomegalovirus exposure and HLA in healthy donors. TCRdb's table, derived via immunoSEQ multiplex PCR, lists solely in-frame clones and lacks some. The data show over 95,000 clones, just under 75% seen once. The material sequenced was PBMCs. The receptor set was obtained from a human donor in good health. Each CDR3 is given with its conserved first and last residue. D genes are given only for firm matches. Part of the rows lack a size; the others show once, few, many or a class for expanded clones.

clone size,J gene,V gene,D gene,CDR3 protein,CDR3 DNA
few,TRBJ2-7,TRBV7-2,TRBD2,CASSLQPGLVDEQYF,TGTGCCAGCAGCCTTCAGCCGGGACTAGTCGACGAGCAGTACTTC
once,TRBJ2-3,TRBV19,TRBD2,CASSPRTSGTGADTQYF,TGTGCCAGTAGTCCACGGACTAGCGGGACAGGGGCAGATACGCAGTATTTT
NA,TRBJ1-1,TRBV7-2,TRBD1,CASSAGTGVNTEAFF,TGTGCCAGCAGCGCAGGGACAGGAGTGAACACTGAAGCTTTCTTT
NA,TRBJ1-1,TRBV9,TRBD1,CASSARQGGAEAFF,TGTGCCAGCAGCGCAAGACAGGGCGGCGCTGAAGCTTTCTTT
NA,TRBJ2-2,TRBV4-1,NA,CASSQVYEGNTGELFF,TGCGCCAGCAGCCAAGTCTATGAGGGGAACACCGGGGAGCTGTTTTTT
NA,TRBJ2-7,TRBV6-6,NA,CASSYAGPSFYEQYF,TGTGCCAGCAGTTACGCGGGACCCAGCTTCTACGAGCAGTACTTC
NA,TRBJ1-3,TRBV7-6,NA,CASSLDFSGNTIYF,TGTGCCAGCAGCTTAGACTTTAGTGGAAACACCATATATTTT
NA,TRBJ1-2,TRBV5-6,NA,CASKRGRGYGYTF,TGTGCCAGCAAGAGAGGCAGGGGATATGGCTACACCTTC
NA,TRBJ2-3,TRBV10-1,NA,CASSGSIGADTQYF,TGCGCCAGCAGTGGATCTATCGGGGCAGATACGCAGTATTTT
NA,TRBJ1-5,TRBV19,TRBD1,CATTTGTGNNQPQHF,TGTGCCACCACGACCGGGACAGGGAACAATCAGCCCCAGCATTTT
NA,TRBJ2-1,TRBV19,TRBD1,CASSMSRTGSNEQFF,TGTGCCAGTAGTATGTCAAGGACAGGGTCCAATGAGCAGTTCTTC
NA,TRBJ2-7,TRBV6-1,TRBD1,CASSLDRGYEQYF,TGTGCCAGCAGTTTGGACAGGGGATACGAGCAGTACTTC
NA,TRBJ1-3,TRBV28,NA,CASSPGQRVSGNTIYF,TGTGCCAGCAGCCCCGGACAGAGAGTTTCTGGAAACACCATATATTTT
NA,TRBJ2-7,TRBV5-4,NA,CASSSGGTVRGDEQYF,TGTGCCAGCAGCTCTGGCGGGACAGTCAGGGGGGACGAGCAGTACTTC